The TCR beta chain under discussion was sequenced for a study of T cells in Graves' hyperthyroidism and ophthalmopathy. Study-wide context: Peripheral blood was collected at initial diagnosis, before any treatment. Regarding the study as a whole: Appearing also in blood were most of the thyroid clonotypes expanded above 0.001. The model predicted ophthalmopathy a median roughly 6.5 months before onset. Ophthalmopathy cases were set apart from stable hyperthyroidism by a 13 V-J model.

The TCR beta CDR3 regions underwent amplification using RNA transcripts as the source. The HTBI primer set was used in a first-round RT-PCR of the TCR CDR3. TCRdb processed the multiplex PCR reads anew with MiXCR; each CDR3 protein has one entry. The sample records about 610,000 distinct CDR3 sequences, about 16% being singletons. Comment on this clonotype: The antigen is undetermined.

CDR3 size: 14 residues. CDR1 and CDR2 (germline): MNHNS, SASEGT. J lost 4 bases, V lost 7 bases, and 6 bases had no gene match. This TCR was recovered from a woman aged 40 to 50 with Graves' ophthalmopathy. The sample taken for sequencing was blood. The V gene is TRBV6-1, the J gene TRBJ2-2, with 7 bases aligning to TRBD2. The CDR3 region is CASTLSSGTGELFF. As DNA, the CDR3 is TGTGCCAGCACTCTCTCTAGCGGCACCGGGGAGCTGTTTTTT.